The entry below gives a single T cell receptor (beta chain) sequence along with its context. This sample stems from a study of T cell changes during pregnancy in multiple sclerosis. Data came from immunoSEQ multiplex PCR; TCRdb stores just in-frame clones and leaves some out. The data contain tens of thousands of clones, approximately 90% of them singletons. This CDR3 has 15 residues. The V and J ends lost 3 bases and 2 bases respectively, with 13 bases between them. Germline values: CDR1 SNHLY, CDR2 FYNNEI. This clonotype originated in a female donor with multiple sclerosis, enrolled in a pregnancy study. The chain uses TRBV2 and TRBJ1-1, with D perhaps TRBD1 (5 bases). Sequenced here: peripheral blood, sampled before pregnancy. The CDR3 region is CASSDLLDRNTEAFF. Written as DNA, the CDR3 is TGTGCCAGCAGTGACTTATTAGACAGAAACACTGAAGCTTTCTTT.